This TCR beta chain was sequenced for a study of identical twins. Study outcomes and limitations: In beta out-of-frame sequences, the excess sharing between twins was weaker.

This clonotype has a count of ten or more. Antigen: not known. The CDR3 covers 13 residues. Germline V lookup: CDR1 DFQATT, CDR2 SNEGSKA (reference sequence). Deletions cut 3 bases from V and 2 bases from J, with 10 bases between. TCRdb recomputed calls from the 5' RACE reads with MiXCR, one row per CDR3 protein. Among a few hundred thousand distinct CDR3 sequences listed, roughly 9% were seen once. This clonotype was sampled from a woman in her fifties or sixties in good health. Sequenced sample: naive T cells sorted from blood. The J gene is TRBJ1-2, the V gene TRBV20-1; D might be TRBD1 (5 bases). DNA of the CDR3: TGCAGTGCTAGCAGGGTGTCCAACTATGGCTACACCTTC. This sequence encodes CSASRVSNYGYTF.